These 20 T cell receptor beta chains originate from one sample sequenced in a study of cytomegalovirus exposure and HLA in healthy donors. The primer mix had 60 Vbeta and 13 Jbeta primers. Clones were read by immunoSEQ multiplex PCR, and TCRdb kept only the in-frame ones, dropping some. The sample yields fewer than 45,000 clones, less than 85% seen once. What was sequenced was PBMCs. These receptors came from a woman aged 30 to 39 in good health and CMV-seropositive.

This CDR3 reads CASRLAGGPHGEQYF. In DNA, the CDR3 is TGCGCCAGCAGACTAGCGGGAGGGCCGCACGGCGAGCAGTACTTC. The rearrangement links TRBV10-2 to TRBJ2-7; TRBD2 aligns across 13 bases. V dropped 6 bases and J dropped 6; count of bases not matched to a gene: 8. This CDR3 contains 15 residues. Germline CDR1 is WSHSY and CDR2 is SAAADI.

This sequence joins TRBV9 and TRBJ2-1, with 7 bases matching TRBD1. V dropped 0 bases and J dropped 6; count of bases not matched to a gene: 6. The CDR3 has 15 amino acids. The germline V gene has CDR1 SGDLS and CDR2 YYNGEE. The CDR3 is CASSVGQGVINEQFF. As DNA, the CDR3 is TGTGCCAGCAGCGTAGGGCAGGGGGTAATCAATGAGCAGTTCTTC. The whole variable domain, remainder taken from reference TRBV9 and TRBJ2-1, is DSGVTQTPKHLITATGQRVTLRCSPRSGDLSVYWYQQSLDQGLQFLIQYYNGEERAKGNILERFSAQQFPDLHSELNLSSLELGDSALYFCASSVGQGVINEQFFGPGTRLTVL.

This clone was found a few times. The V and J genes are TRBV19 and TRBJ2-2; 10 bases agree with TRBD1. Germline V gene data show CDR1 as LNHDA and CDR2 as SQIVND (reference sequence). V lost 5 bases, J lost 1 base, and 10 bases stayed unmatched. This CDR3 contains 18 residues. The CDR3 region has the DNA TGTGCCAGTAGTGTGGGACAGGGGTCCCCGAGGAACACCGGGGAGCTGTTTTTT. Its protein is CASSVGQGSPRNTGELFF.

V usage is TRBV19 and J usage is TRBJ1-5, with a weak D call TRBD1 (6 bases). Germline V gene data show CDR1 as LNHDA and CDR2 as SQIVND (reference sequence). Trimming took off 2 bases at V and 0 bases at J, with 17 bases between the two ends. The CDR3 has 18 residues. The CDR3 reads CASSIRKGHSYSNQPQHF. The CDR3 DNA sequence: TGTGCCAGTAGTATAAGGAAGGGACACTCGTATAGCAATCAGCCCCAGCATTTT.

The CDR3 bases are TGTGCCAGCAGCTTACAGGGGATGTCGGATGAGCAGTTCTTC. This translates into CASSLQGMSDEQFF. The V and J genes are TRBV11-3 and TRBJ2-1, with D possibly matching TRBD1 (6 bases). The V and J ends lost 2 bases and 8 bases respectively, with 13 bases between them. Per the germline V gene, CDR1 is SGHNT and CDR2 is YENEEA. This CDR3 region has 14 residues. The whole variable domain, filled in from reference TRBV11-3 and TRBJ2-1, reads EAGVVQSPRYKIIEKKQPVAFWCNPISGHNTLYWYLQNLGQGPELLIRYENEEAVDDSQLPKDRFSAERLKGVDSTLKIQPAELGDSAVYLCASSLQGMSDEQFFGPGTRLTVL.

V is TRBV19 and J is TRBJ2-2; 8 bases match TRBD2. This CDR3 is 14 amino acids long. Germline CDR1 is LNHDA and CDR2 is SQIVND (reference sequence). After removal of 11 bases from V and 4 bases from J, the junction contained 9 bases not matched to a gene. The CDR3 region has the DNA TGTGCCTCTAATAGCGGGGCGGGCACCGGGGAGCTGTTTTTT. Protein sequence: CASNSGAGTGELFF.

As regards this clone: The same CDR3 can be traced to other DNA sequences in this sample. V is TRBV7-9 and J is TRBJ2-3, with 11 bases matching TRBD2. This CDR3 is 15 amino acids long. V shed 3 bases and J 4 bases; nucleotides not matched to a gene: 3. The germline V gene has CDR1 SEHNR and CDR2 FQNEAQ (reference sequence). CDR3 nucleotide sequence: TGTGCCAGCAGCTTCACTAGCGGGGGCGCAGATACGCAGTATTTT. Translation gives CASSFTSGGADTQYF.

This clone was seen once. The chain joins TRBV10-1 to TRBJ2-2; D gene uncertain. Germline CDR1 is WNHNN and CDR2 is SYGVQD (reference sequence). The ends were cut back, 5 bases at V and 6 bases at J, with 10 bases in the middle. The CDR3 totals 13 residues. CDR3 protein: CASSTGAPGELFF. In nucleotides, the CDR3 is TGCGCCAGCAGTACGGGTGCTCCCGGGGAGCTGTTTTTT.

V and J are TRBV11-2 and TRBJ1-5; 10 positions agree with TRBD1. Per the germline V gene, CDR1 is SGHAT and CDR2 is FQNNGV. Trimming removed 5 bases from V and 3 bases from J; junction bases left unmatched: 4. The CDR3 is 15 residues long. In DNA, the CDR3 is TGTGCCAGCAGCCGGGGACAGGGGATCAATCAGCCCCAGCATTTT. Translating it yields CASSRGQGINQPQHF.

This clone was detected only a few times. This CDR3 is CASSPGSSYEQYF. Here the CDR3 DNA reads TGTGCCAGCAGTCCCGGGAGCTCCTACGAGCAGTACTTC. The chain is built from TRBV6-5 and TRBJ2-7, with D maybe TRBD2 (6 bases). CDR3 size: 13 residues. CDR1 and CDR2 from the germline V gene are MNHEY and SVGAGI. Trimming shortened V by 5 bases and J by 0 bases, and 8 bases separated the two germline ends.

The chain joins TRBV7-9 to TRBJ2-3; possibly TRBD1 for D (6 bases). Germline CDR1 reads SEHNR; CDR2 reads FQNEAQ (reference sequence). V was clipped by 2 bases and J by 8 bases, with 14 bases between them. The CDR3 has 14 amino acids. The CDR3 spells CASSLWGQDATQYF. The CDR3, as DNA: TGTGCCAGCAGCTTATGGGGGCAAGATGCTACGCAGTATTTT.

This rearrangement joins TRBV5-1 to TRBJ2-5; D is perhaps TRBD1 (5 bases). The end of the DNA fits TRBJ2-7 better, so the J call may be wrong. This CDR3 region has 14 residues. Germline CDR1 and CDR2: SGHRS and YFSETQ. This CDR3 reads CASSQQDGAYEQYF. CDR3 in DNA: TGCGCCAGCAGCCAACAGGACGGAGCCTACGAGCAGTACTTC.

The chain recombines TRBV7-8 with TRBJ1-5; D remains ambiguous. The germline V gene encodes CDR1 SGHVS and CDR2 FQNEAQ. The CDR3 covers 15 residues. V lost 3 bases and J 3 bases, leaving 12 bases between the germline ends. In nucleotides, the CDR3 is TGTGCCAGCAGCTTTCAGGTTACAGACAATCAGCCCCAGCATTTT. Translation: CASSFQVTDNQPQHF.

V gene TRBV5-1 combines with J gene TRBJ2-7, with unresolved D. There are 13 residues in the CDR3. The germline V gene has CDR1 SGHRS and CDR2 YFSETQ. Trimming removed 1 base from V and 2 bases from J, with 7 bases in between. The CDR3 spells CASSLTPPYEQYF. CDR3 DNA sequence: TGCGCCAGCAGCTTGACACCCCCCTACGAGCAGTACTTC.

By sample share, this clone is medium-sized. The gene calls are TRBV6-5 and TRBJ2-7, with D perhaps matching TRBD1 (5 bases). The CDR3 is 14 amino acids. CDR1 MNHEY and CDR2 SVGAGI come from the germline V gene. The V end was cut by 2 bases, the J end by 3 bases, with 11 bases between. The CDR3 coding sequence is TGTGCCAGCAGTTACGGACACGGACACTACGAGCAGTACTTC. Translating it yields CASSYGHGHYEQYF.

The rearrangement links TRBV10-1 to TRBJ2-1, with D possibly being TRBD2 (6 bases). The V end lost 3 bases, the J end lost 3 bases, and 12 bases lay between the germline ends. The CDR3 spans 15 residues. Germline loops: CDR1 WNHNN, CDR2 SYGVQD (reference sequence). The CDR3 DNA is TGCGCCAGCAGTGAAAGCGGGTCCAACTACAATGAGCAGTTCTTC. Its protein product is CASSESGSNYNEQFF.

CDR3 sequence reads: CAGRLTSGGVYNEQFF. The DNA for the CDR3 is TGCGCCGGCCGGCTGACTAGCGGGGGGGTCTACAATGAGCAGTTCTTC. The V gene is TRBV5-1, the J gene TRBJ2-1, with TRBD2 matching over 14 bases. Germline CDR1 is SGHRS and CDR2 is YFSETQ. The V and J ends lost 10 bases and 3 bases, in that order; junction bases with no gene match: 9. The CDR3 covers 16 residues.

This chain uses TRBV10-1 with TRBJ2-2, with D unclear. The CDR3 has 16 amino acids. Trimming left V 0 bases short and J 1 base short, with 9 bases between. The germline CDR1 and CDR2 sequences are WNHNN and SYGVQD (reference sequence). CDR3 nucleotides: TGCGCCAGCAGTGAGTCCGCGACACAGAACACCGGGGAGCTGTTTTTT. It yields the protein CASSESATQNTGELFF.

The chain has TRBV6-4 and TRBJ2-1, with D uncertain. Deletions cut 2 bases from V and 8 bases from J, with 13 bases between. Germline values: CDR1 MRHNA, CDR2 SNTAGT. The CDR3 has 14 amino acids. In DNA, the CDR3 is TGTGCCAGCAGTGACGTGGGCCAGCTTTATGAGCAGTTCTTC. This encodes CASSDVGQLYEQFF.

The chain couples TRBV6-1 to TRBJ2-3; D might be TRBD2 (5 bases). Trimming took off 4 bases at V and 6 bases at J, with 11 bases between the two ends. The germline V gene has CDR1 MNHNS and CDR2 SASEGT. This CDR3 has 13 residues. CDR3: CASSVGLPDTQYF. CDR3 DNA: TGTGCCAGCAGTGTAGGACTCCCGGATACGCAGTATTTT.